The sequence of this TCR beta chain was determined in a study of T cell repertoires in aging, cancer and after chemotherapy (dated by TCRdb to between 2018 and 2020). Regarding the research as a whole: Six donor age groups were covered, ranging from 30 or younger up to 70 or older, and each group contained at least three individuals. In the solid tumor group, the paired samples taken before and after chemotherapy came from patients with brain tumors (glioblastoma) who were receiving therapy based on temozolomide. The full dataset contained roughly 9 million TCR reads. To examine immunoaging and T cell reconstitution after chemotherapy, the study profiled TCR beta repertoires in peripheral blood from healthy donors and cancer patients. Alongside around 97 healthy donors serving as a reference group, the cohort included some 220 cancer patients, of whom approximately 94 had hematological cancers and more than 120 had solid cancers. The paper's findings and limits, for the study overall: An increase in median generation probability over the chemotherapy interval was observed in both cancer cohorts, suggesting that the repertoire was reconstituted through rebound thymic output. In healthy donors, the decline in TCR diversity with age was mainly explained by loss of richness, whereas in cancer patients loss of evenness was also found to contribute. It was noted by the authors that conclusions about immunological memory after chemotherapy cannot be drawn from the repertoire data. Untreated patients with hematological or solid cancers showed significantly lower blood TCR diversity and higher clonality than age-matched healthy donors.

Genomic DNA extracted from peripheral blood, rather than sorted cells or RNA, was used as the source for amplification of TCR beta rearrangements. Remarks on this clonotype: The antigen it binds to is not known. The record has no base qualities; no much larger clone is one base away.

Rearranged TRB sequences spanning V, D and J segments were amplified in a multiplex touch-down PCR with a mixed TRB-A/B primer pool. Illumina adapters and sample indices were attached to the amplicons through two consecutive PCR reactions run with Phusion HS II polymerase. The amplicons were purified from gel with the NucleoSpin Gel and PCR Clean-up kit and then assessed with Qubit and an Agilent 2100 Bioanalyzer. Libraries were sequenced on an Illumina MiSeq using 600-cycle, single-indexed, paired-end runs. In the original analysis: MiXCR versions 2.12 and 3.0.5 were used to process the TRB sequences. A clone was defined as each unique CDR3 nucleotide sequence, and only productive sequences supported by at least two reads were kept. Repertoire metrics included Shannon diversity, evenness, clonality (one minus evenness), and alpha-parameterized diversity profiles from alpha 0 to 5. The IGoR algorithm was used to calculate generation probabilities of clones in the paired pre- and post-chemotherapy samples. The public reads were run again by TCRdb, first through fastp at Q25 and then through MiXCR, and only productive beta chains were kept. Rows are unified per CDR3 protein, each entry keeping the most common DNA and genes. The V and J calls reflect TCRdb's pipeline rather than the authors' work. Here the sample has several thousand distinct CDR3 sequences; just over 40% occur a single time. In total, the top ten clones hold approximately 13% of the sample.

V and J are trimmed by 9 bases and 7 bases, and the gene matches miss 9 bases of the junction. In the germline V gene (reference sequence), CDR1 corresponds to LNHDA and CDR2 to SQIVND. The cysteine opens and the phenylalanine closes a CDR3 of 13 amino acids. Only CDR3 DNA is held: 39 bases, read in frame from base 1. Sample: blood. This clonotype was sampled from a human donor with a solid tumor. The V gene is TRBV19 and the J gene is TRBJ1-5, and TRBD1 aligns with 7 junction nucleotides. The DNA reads TGTGCCAGCCGCGGACAGGTAAGGCAGCCCCAGCATTTT. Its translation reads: CASRGQVRQPQHF.